Detailed here is one T cell receptor (beta chain). Germline V lookup: CDR1 GTSNPN, CDR2 SVGIG (reference sequence). V lost 0 bases, J lost 9 bases, and 15 bases lay in between. This CDR3 has 13 amino acids. This entry comes from a study of blood T cell repertoires in COVID-19. Data came from immunoSEQ multiplex PCR; TCRdb stores just in-frame clones and leaves some out. The repertoire includes about 260,000 clones, around 80% of them detected once, and roughly 4% sits in the top ten. The receptor comes from a man aged 25-45 years with acute COVID-19. V is TRBV30 and J is TRBJ2-7; possibly TRBD1 for D (6 bases). Material: PBMCs or T cells enriched from blood (not recorded which). The CDR3 DNA follows: TGTGCCTGGAGTGTATCACAGGGTACGGTGCAGTACGTC. It translates to CAWSVSQGTVQYV.